Shown below are 22 T cell receptor beta chains from a single sample sequenced in a study of T cell clonotyping in hematopoietic cell transplantation. The table came from immunoSEQ multiplex PCR; TCRdb's copy has only in-frame clones and leaves some out. The data contain 9,000 or so clones, 85% of them singletons. Sequenced material: PBMCs, taken 180 days after allogeneic stem cell transplant. The receptors come from a female patient between 30 and 45 years old who had an allogeneic stem cell transplant, so the T cells may come from the graft donor. Some clones in this sample may be carry-over from other donors' samples.

The chain is built from TRBV6-5 and TRBJ1-5; 9 bases agree with TRBD1. The trim removed 5 bases at V and 4 bases at J, leaving 6 bases unmatched. CDR1 and CDR2 (germline): MNHEY, SVGAGI. The CDR3 runs to 15 residues. The CDR3 sequence is CASSPTGTGNQPQHF. CDR3 DNA sequence: TGTGCCAGCAGTCCCACCGGGACAGGGAATCAGCCCCAGCATTTT.

The chain combines TRBV6-5 with TRBJ2-7, with D perhaps assigned TRBD1 or TRBD2 (6 bases each). Between the trimmed V and J ends, which lost 2 bases and 3 bases, there was a span of 14 bases. In germline, CDR1 is MNHEY, CDR2 SVGAGI. There are 15 residues in the CDR3. The CDR3 region is CASSYRDKGGYEQYF. CDR3 nucleotides: TGTGCCAGCAGTTACAGGGACAAGGGAGGCTACGAGCAGTACTTC.

This clone was seen a single time. The V gene is TRBV7-6, the J gene TRBJ2-7; D might be TRBD1 (6 bases). The CDR3 length is 15 residues. V gave up 3 bases and J gave up 3 bases, with 15 bases separating them. The germline V gene has CDR1 SGHVS and CDR2 FNYEAQ. The DNA for the CDR3 is TGTGCCAGCAGCTTCCCGCCCAGGACAGACTACGAGCAGTACTTC. Its translation is CASSFPPRTDYEQYF. Full variable domain (remainder filled in from reference TRBV7-6 and TRBJ2-7): GAGVSQSPRYKVTKRGQDVALRCDPISGHVSLYWYRQALGQGPEFLTYFNYEAQQDKSGLPNDRFSAERPEGSISTLTIQRTEQRDSAMYRCASSFPPRTDYEQYFGPGTRLTVT.

CDR3 sequence (DNA): TGTGCCAGCAGCTTAGTGGGGGGGCAGTACTTC. Its protein is CASSLVGGQYF. The gene calls are TRBV7-9 and TRBJ2-7; perhaps TRBD2 as D (6 bases). Germline loops: CDR1 SEHNR, CDR2 FQNEAQ (reference sequence). Trimming removed 1 base at V and 9 bases at J, with 7 bases between. The CDR3 runs 11 residues.

The CDR3 region has the DNA TGTGCCAGCAGTGAAGCTGTGGGGGGTTGGACCCAGTACTTC. It yields the protein CASSEAVGGWTQYF. The chain couples TRBV2 to TRBJ2-5, with D tentatively TRBD2 (6 bases). Germline CDR1 SNHLY, CDR2 FYNNEI. The V end lost 0 bases, the J end lost 7 bases, and 12 bases lay between the germline ends. This CDR3 region has 14 residues.

By its share, this clone is medium-sized. V gene TRBV2 combines with J gene TRBJ2-3; D gene unclear. In germline, CDR1 is SNHLY, CDR2 FYNNEI. This CDR3 has 14 amino acids. V lost 4 bases and J lost 2, with 10 bases in between. CDR3: CASSGQSYTDTQYF. The CDR3, as DNA: TGTGCCAGCAGTGGACAATCCTACACAGATACGCAGTATTTT. The full variable domain, in which reference TRBV2 and TRBJ2-3 provide the parts outside the CDR3, is EPEVTQTPSHQVTQMGQEVILRCVPISNHLYFYWYRQILGQKVEFLVSFYNNEISEKSEIFDDQFSVERPDGSNFTLKIRSTKLEDSAMYFCASSGQSYTDTQYFGPGTRLTVL.

The rearrangement joins TRBV30 to TRBJ2-2, with D perhaps TRBD1 (5 bases). Germline V gives CDR1 GTSNPN, CDR2 SVGIG (reference sequence). The CDR3 contains 15 residues. The V gene lost 0 bases and the J gene lost 2 bases, with 10 bases spanning the gap. Written as DNA, the CDR3 is TGTGCCTGGAGTGTACAGGATCTCAACACCGGGGAGCTGTTTTTT. Translation gives CAWSVQDLNTGELFF.

The chain joins TRBV7-2 to TRBJ2-5; D gene ambiguous. V was trimmed by 5 bases and J by 2 bases, leaving 15 bases between them. Per the germline V gene, CDR1 is SGHTA and CDR2 is FQGNSA. This CDR3 comprises 15 residues. CDR3 nucleotides: TGTGCCAGCAGCCCCCCGCGGCTACTACAAGAGACCCAGTACTTC. It encodes CASSPPRLLQETQYF.

J is TRBJ1-2 and V is TRBV20-1, with unresolved D. V was pared by 2 bases and J by 6 bases, with 4 bases between. CDR1 DFQATT and CDR2 SNEGSKA come from the germline V gene (reference sequence). The CDR3 runs to 10 residues. The CDR3 protein is CSARSDGYTF. The CDR3 DNA sequence: TGCAGTGCTAGATCTGATGGCTACACCTTC.

The sample holds a few counts of this clone. This chain links TRBV5-1 with TRBJ2-7; D gene uncertain. The V gene lost 0 bases and the J gene lost 3 bases, with 4 bases spanning the gap. Germline loops: CDR1 SGHRS, CDR2 YFSETQ. The CDR3 has 12 amino acids. DNA of the CDR3: TGCGCCAGCAGCTTGGACTTCTACGAGCAGTACTTC. As protein: CASSLDFYEQYF.

The V call is TRBV7-9, the J call TRBJ1-2; D is ambiguous. This CDR3 is built from 16 residues. Between the trimmed V and J ends, which lost 5 bases and 1 base, there was a span of 17 bases. Per the germline V gene, CDR1 is SEHNR and CDR2 is FQNEAQ (reference sequence). For the CDR3, the DNA is TGTGCCAGCAGCCCGAAGACGGATATTAGTAACTATGGCTACACCTTC. It encodes CASSPKTDISNYGYTF. The full variable domain, rest sourced from reference TRBV7-9 and TRBJ1-2, is DTGVSQNPRHKITKRGQNVTFRCDPISEHNRLYWYRQTLGQGPEFLTYFQNEAQLEKSRLLSDRFSAERPKGSFSTLEIQRTEQGDSAMYLCASSPKTDISNYGYTFGSGTRLTVV.

V gene TRBV5-1 combines with J gene TRBJ2-7; TRBD2 aligns across 14 bases. Germline-derived CDR1 and CDR2 are SGHRS and YFSETQ. Losses at the gene ends were 2 bases for V and 1 base for J; bases not matched to a gene: 11. This CDR3 contains 19 residues. The CDR3 DNA is TGCGCCAGCAGCTTCGACGGACTAGCGGGGGGCTACAATTCCTACGAGCAGTACTTC. Protein product: CASSFDGLAGGYNSYEQYF.

This clone showed up just once. The genes are TRBV29-1 and TRBJ2-5, with 12 bases aligning to TRBD2. This CDR3 spans 14 amino acids. The V gene's germline CDR1 is SQVTM and CDR2 ANQGSEA. V shed 5 bases and J 4 bases; nucleotides not matched to a gene: 5. CDR3 amino acids: CSVSPSGGGETQYF. In DNA form, the CDR3 reads TGCAGCGTTAGTCCTAGCGGGGGGGGAGAGACCCAGTACTTC.

The chain combines TRBV18 with TRBJ1-6, with D perhaps TRBD1 (5 bases). Germline lookup yields CDR1 KGHSH and CDR2 LQKENI. The V and J ends lost 6 bases and 9 bases respectively, with 15 bases between them. The length of the CDR3 is 14 residues. Written as DNA, the CDR3 is TGTGCCAGCTCCCAGGCCCAGGGTGCTTCACCCCTCCACTTT. It encodes CASSQAQGASPLHF.

V is TRBV7-2 and J is TRBJ2-6, with D uncertain. The CDR3 runs 15 residues. Deletions cut 0 bases from V and 4 bases from J, with 7 bases between. Germline CDR1 and CDR2: SGHTA and FQGNSA. The DNA for the CDR3 is TGTGCCAGCAGCTTAGCAGGTCCCGGGGCCAACGTCCTGACTTTC. Protein product: CASSLAGPGANVLTF. Full variable domain (missing parts from reference TRBV7-2 and TRBJ2-6): GAGVSQSPSNKVTEKGKDVELRCDPISGHTALYWYRQSLGQGLEFLIYFQGNSAPDKSGLPSDRFSAERTGGSVSTLTIQRTQQEDSAVYLCASSLAGPGANVLTFGAGSRLTVL.

The rearrangement links TRBV5-6 to TRBJ2-7; D is possibly TRBD1 (5 bases). Germline V gives CDR1 SGHDT, CDR2 YYEEEE. Trimming removed 0 bases from V and 2 bases from J, with 9 bases in between. This CDR3 region has 14 residues. CDR3 residues: CASSLDRTPYEQYF. CDR3 DNA: TGTGCCAGCAGCTTGGACAGGACCCCCTACGAGCAGTACTTC.

The J gene is TRBJ2-7, the V gene TRBV30; D might be TRBD2 (6 bases). The CDR3 spans 14 residues. V was shortened by 3 bases and J by 0 bases, with 12 bases between the two germline ends. Germline CDR1 and CDR2: GTSNPN and SVGIG (reference sequence). The chain's CDR3 is CAWRRTGLSYEQYF. CDR3 coding DNA: TGTGCCTGGAGAAGGACGGGACTCTCCTACGAGCAGTACTTC.

This chain's CDR3 is CASSGGGTSYEQYF. In DNA, the CDR3 is TGTGCCAGCAGCGGCGGGGGGACTTCCTACGAGCAGTACTTC. This chain connects TRBV9 to TRBJ2-7, with TRBD2 matching over 8 bases. CDR3 length: 14 amino acids. Germline V gene sequence: CDR1 SGDLS, CDR2 YYNGEE. After removal of 3 bases from V and 1 base from J, the junction contained 3 bases not matched to a gene.

The V call is TRBV7-2, the J call TRBJ1-6; no reliable D call. The ends were cut back, 5 bases at V and 7 bases at J, with 3 bases in the middle. The V gene's germline CDR1 is SGHTA and CDR2 FQGNSA. The CDR3 runs 11 residues. DNA of the CDR3: TGTGCCAGCAGCCTCAATTCACCCCTCCACTTT. Translation: CASSLNSPLHF.

This chain connects TRBV5-8 to TRBJ1-1; D is undetermined. The V end was cut by 1 base, the J end by 8 bases, with 12 bases between. This CDR3 region has 13 residues. CDR1 and CDR2 (germline): SGHTS, YDEGEE. Here the CDR3 DNA reads TGTGCCAGCAGCTTGTGGGTCCGGCAAGAAGCTTTCTTT. Translating it yields CASSLWVRQEAFF.

The rearrangement links TRBV27 to TRBJ2-2; the match to TRBD1 covers 10 bases. The germline V gene encodes CDR1 MNHEY and CDR2 SMNVEV (reference sequence). The CDR3 is 16 amino acids. The ends lost 8 bases at V and 8 bases at J; junction bases unmatched: 14. In nucleotides, the CDR3 is TGTGCCAGCCGAAGCCACCGGGACAGGGGCGGGGGGGAGCTGTTTTTT. Protein: CASRSHRDRGGGELFF.

J is TRBJ2-7 and V is TRBV4-2, with 12 bases identical to TRBD1. The CDR3 runs to 15 residues. Looked up from germline, CDR1 is LGHNA and CDR2 is YNFKEQ. V dropped 1 base and J dropped 8; count of bases not matched to a gene: 6. The CDR3 protein is CASSQAGTGGQKQYF. DNA of the CDR3: TGTGCCAGCAGCCAAGCGGGGACAGGGGGCCAGAAGCAGTACTTC.